These 7 T cell receptor beta chains were all obtained from the same sample, sequenced in a study of CD8 T cells in Susac syndrome. Random hexamers served to reverse transcribe about 0.45 to 1 ug RNA. MiXCR, run by TCRdb on the immunoSEQ multiplex PCR reads, gives a single entry per CDR3 protein. The sample holds a few hundred thousand distinct CDR3 sequences, just under 95% seen once. Sequenced input: CD4+ T cells from PBMCs. The receptor source for this set is a human donor with multiple sclerosis.

The chain has TRBV4-2 and TRBJ2-6, with D perhaps TRBD1 or TRBD2 (5 bases each). Germline V gene lookup returns CDR1 LGHNA and CDR2 YNFKEQ. The V and J ends lost 0 bases and 2 bases respectively, with 17 bases between them. The length of the CDR3 is 19 residues. The CDR3 nucleotides read TGTGCCAGCAGCCAAGAATCAGGGACGGCAACACCTGGGGCCAACGTCCTGACTTTC. As protein: CASSQESGTATPGANVLTF.

The rearrangement joins TRBV3-1 to TRBJ2-1; TRBD1 matches 7 bases. This CDR3 comprises 17 residues. The J segment lost 0 bases and the V segment lost 3 bases, leaving 8 bases of the junction unmatched. Germline CDR1 and CDR2: LGHDT and YNNKEL (reference sequence). The CDR3 region is CASSQMTGSYSYNEQFF. The DNA of the CDR3 is TGTGCCAGCAGCCAGATGACAGGGTCCTACTCCTACAATGAGCAGTTCTTC.

This chain links TRBV6-1 with TRBJ1-1, with TRBD1 identical over 8 bases. This CDR3 is built from 15 residues. The V and J ends lost 3 bases and 3 bases, in that order; junction bases with no gene match: 6. CDR1 is MNHNS, CDR2 SASEGT, per germline. CDR3 sequence reads: CASSDRTGRHTEAFF. Written as DNA, the CDR3 is TGTGCCAGCAGTGATCGGACAGGGAGGCACACTGAAGCTTTCTTT.

This chain joins TRBV3-1 and TRBJ1-4; no definite D call. This CDR3 is 14 amino acids long. The V end was cut by 5 bases, the J end by 5 bases, with 12 bases between. Per germline, CDR1 LGHDT and CDR2 YNNKEL (reference sequence). The CDR3 loop is CASSLEGLNEKLFF. In DNA form, the CDR3 reads TGTGCCAGCAGCTTAGAGGGCCTCAATGAAAAACTGTTTTTT.

V is TRBV2 and J is TRBJ1-1, with D unresolved. The germline V gene encodes CDR1 SNHLY and CDR2 FYNNEI. The CDR3 is 13 amino acids. V was clipped by 4 bases and J by 3 bases, with 9 bases between them. The CDR3 coding sequence is TGTGCCAGCAGTGGGCTCGGAGACACTGAAGCTTTCTTT. This sequence encodes CASSGLGDTEAFF.

CDR3 sequence reads: CASRDNRGRTEAFF. Here the CDR3 DNA reads TGTGCCAGCAGGGACAACAGGGGGAGGACTGAAGCTTTCTTT. The chain joins TRBV3-1 to TRBJ1-1, with 8 bases lining up with TRBD1. The CDR3 has 14 residues. From germline, CDR1 is LGHDT and CDR2 YNNKEL (reference sequence). The V gene end was trimmed by 6 bases and the J gene end by 5 bases; junction bases not matched to a gene: 8.

The chain links TRBV20-1 to TRBJ1-5, with D perhaps TRBD1 (5 bases). V gave up 3 bases and J gave up 3 bases, with 9 bases separating them. The CDR3 is 13 residues long. Germline CDR1 DFQATT, CDR2 SNEGSKA (reference sequence). This chain's CDR3 is CSASVDTNQPQHF. CDR3 nucleotide sequence: TGCAGTGCTAGTGTGGACACCAATCAGCCCCAGCATTTT.